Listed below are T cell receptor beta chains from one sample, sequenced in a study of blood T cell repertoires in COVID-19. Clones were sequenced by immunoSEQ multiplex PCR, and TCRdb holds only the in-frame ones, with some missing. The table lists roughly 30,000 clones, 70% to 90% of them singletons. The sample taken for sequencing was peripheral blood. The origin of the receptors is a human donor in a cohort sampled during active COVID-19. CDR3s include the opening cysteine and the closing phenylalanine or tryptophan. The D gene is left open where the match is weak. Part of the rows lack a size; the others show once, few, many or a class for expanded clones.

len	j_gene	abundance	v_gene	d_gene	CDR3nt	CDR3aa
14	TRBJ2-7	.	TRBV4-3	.	TGCGCCAGCAGCTCAGGGCGGGGGCAGTACGAGCAGTACTTC	CASSSGRGQYEQYF
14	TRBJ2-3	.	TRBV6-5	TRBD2	TGTGCCACCCAGGGCCAGCGGGGGGTTTATACGCAGTATTTT	CATQGQRGVYTQYF
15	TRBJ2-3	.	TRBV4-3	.	TGCGCCAGCAGCCGAGGCGGACAAAGCACAGATACGCAGTATTTT	CASSRGGQSTDTQYF
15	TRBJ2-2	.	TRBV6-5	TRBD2	TGTGCCAGCAGACTTAGCGGGGAGAACACCGGGGAGCTGTTTTTT	CASRLSGENTGELFF
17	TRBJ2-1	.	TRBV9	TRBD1	TGTGCCAGCAGCATAGAGACAGGGGAAGGGGGGCACAATGAGCAGTTCTTC	CASSIETGEGGHNEQFF
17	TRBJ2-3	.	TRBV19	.	TGTGCCAGTAACGGAGGAGGAGGATTTAGTGGCACAGATACGCAGTATTTT	CASNGGGGFSGTDTQYF
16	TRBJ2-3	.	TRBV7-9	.	TGTGCCAGCAGTAGAGGGGACGCCGGGAGTACAGATACGCAGTATTTT	CASSRGDAGSTDTQYF
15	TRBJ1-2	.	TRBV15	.	TGTGCCACCAGCGGAACTTTGACATACAACTATGGCTACACCTTC	CATSGTLTYNYGYTF
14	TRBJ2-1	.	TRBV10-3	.	TGTGCCATCAGTGAGTCGACTCTCTACAATGAGCAGTTCTTC	CAISESTLYNEQFF
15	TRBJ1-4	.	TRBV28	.	TGTGCCAGCAAGCCCCCGATTACAACTAATGAAAAACTGTTTTTT	CASKPPITTNEKLFF
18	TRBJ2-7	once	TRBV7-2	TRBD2	TGTGCCAGCAGCCCAAGACTAGCGGGGGGCGCGAGCTCCTACGAGCAGTACTTC	CASSPRLAGGASSYEQYF
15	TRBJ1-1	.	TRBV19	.	TGTGCCAGTAGTCCGCCGACACGCATGAACACTGAAGCTTTCTTT	CASSPPTRMNTEAFF
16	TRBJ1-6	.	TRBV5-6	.	TGTGCCAGCAGCTTGGGGCCGACAGGACCCAATTCACCCCTCCACTTT	CASSLGPTGPNSPLHF
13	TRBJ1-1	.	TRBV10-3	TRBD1	TGTGCCATCAGTGACCGAGGACAGGCTGAAGCTTTCTTT	CAISDRGQAEAFF
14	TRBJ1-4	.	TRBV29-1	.	TGCAGCGTTGTTAGTTCAGGCGCTAATGAAAAACTGTTTTTT	CSVVSSGANEKLFF
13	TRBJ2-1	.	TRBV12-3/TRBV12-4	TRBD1	TGTGCCAGCAGTGGGGACAGGGGCAATGAGCAGTTCTTC	CASSGDRGNEQFF
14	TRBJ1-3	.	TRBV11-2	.	TGTGCCAGCAGCTTAAAACACTCTGGAAACACCATATATTTT	CASSLKHSGNTIYF
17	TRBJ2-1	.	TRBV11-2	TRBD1	TGTGCCAGCAGCTCCCCCCCGGGACAGATTGCCTACAATGAGCAGTTCTTC	CASSSPPGQIAYNEQFF
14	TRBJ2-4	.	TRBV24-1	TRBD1	TGTGCCACCGCAAAGACAGGGGCCGCAAACATTCAGTACTTC	CATAKTGAANIQYF
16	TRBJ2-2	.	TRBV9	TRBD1	TGTGCCAGCAGCCCGCTACAGGGGGGGAACACCGGGGAGCTGTTTTTT	CASSPLQGGNTGELFF
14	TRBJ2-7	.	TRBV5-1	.	TGCGCCAGCAGCTTACGGGGGTCCACATACGAGCAGTACTTC	CASSLRGSTYEQYF
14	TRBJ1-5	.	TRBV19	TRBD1	TGTGCCAGTACACAGGGGGCGATTTATCAGCCCCAGCATTTT	CASTQGAIYQPQHF
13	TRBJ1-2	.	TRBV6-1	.	TGTGCCAGCAGTGAAGCGGCGCAGGGGGGCTACACCTTC	CASSEAAQGGYTF
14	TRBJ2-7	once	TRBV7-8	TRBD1	TGTGCCAGCAGCAACCGGGACAGGATACGGGAGCAGTACTTC	CASSNRDRIREQYF
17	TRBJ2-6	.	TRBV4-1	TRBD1	TGCGCCAGCAGCCGACTAACAGGGGGCACTGGGGCCAACGTCCTGACTTTC	CASSRLTGGTGANVLTF
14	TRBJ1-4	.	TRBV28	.	TGTGCCACCGAGGGCGATCGCCTTAATGAAAAACTGTTTTTT	CATEGDRLNEKLFF
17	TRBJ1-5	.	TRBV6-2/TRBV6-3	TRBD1	TGTGCCAGCAGTTCCAACGTGCCGGGGACAGGGGTAGGGCCCCAGCATTTT	CASSSNVPGTGVGPQHF
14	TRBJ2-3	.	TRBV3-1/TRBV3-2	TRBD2	TGTGCCAGCAGCCCTAGCGGGGGCACAGATACGCAGTATTTT	CASSPSGGTDTQYF
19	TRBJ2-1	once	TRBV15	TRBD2	TGTGCCACCAGCAGAGTGGGACTAGCGAAAGTTAGGACCTACAATGAGCAGTTCTTC	CATSRVGLAKVRTYNEQFF
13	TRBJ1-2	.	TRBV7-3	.	TGTGCCAGCAGCTTAAACAGGGAAAATGGCTACACCTTC	CASSLNRENGYTF
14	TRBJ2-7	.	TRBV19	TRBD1	TGTGCCAGTAGTATGGGGGACAGAATTGGCGAGCAGTACTTC	CASSMGDRIGEQYF
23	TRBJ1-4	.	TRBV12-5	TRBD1	TGTGCTAGTGGTTTGGTACGTTTCTGGCCACAACCGGGACAGGGAGTGGAGGCTGAAAAACTGTTTTTT	CASGLVRFWPQPGQGVEAEKLFF
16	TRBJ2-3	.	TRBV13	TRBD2	TGTGCCAGCAGCCCGTGGACTAGCGGGGGGGTAGATACGCAGTATTTT	CASSPWTSGGVDTQYF
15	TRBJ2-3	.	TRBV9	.	TGTGCCAGCAGCGTAGAAGGACAGCCTTCCAGTACGCAGTATTTT	CASSVEGQPSSTQYF
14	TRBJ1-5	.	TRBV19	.	TGTGCCAGTAGTATACCCGGGATCAATCAGCCCCAGCATTTT	CASSIPGINQPQHF
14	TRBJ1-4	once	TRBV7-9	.	TGTGCCAGCAGCTTAGGGCAGGGTAATGAAAAACTGTTTTTT	CASSLGQGNEKLFF
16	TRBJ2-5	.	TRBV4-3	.	TGCGCCAGCAGCCACGTCCAGGCGGGATACCAAGAGACCCAGTACTTC	CASSHVQAGYQETQYF
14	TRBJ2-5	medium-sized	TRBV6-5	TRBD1	TGTGCCAGCAGTTACGCGACAGGGGAAGAGACCCAGTACTTC	CASSYATGEETQYF
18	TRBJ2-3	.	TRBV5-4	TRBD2	TGTGCCAGCAGCCCGGGACTAGCGGGGGGTGCTAGCACAGATACGCAGTATTTT	CASSPGLAGGASTDTQYF
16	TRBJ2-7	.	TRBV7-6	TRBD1	TGTGCCAGCAGCTTAGATACAGGGGGTATGACCTACGAGCAGTACTTC	CASSLDTGGMTYEQYF
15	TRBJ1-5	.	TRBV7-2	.	TGTGCCAGCAGCTTAGTCATGGGGGCGAGGCAGCCCCAGCATTTT	CASSLVMGARQPQHF
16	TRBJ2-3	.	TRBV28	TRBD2	TGTGCCAGCAGTCCTCCAGGCGGGGGGGCCGGAGATACGCAGTATTTT	CASSPPGGGAGDTQYF
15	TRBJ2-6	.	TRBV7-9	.	TGTGCCAGCAGCTTAGACAGGGCTGGGGCCAACGTCCTGACTTTC	CASSLDRAGANVLTF
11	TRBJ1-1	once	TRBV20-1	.	TGCAGTGCACCACAGGGTTTAGTCCGGCCGTTT	CSAPQGLVRPF
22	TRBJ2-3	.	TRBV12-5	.	TGTGCTAGTGGTTTGTCCCCGGGGATGGGAGAACCCGGAATTAGGAACACAGATACGCAGTATTTT	CASGLSPGMGEPGIRNTDTQYF
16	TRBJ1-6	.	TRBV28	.	TGTGCCAGCAGTTCCCCGGGGGTGTCGTTTAATTCACCCCTCCACTTT	CASSSPGVSFNSPLHF
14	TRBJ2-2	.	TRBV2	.	TGTGCCAGCAGTGAAGGTCGGTACACCGGGGAGCTGTTTTTT	CASSEGRYTGELFF
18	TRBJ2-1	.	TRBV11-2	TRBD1	TGTGCCAGCAGCTTAGGCCCCGAACAGGGGGCCACGGGCAATGAGCAGTTCTTC	CASSLGPEQGATGNEQFF
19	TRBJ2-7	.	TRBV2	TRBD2	TGTGCCAGCAGAAGACCGGCGGGGGGACCTACTATGTCCTCCTACGAGCAGTACTTC	CASRRPAGGPTMSSYEQYF
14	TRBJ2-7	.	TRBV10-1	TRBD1	TGCGCCAGCAGCCGGGACAGCTTAGACTACGAGCAGTACTTC	CASSRDSLDYEQYF
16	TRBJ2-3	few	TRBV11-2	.	TGTGCCAGCAGCTTAGGCCGGCGGCTCGGCACAGATACGCAGTATTTT	CASSLGRRLGTDTQYF
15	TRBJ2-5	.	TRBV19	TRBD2	TGTGCCAGTAGTGATCTAGCGGGGGAAAAAGAGACCCAGTACTTC	CASSDLAGEKETQYF
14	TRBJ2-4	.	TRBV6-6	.	TGTGCCAGCAGGGGGGGGCTAGCCAAAAACATTCAGTACTTC	CASRGGLAKNIQYF
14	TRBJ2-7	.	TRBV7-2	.	TGTGCCAGCAGCTTGAATTCCGGGAGAGGCGAGCAGTACTTC	CASSLNSGRGEQYF